These 26 T cell receptor beta chains share one sample of origin, sequenced in a study of cytomegalovirus exposure and HLA in healthy donors. Generated by immunoSEQ multiplex PCR, the TCRdb table keeps only in-frame clones and is missing some. The profile shows about 330,000 clones, 75% to 90% of them singletons. The sequencing input was PBMCs. The receptors originated from a woman in her twenties or thirties in good health and CMV-seropositive.

This chain connects TRBV7-2 to TRBJ2-1; 10 bases are shared with TRBD2. The CDR3 spans 16 residues. Germline V gene sequence: CDR1 SGHTA, CDR2 FQGNSA. With V trimmed by 2 bases and J by 6 bases, 7 bases remained unmatched. The CDR3 protein is CASSLSPGLARNEQFF. CDR3 nucleotides: TGTGCCAGCAGCTTATCTCCGGGACTAGCGCGCAATGAGCAGTTCTTC.

The chain joins TRBV7-9 to TRBJ2-2; tentative D call: TRBD1 (5 bases). Germline CDR1 SEHNR, CDR2 FQNEAQ (reference sequence). Trimming took off 3 bases at V and 4 bases at J, with 21 bases between the two ends. This CDR3 spans 18 amino acids. CDR3 protein: CASSFILPTAGLTGELFF. CDR3 DNA sequence: TGTGCCAGCAGCTTTATCCTCCCCACCGCAGGGCTCACCGGGGAGCTGTTTTTT. The full variable domain, in which reference TRBV7-9 and TRBJ2-2 provide the parts outside the CDR3, is DTGVSQNPRHKITKRGQNVTFRCDPISEHNRLYWYRQTLGQGPEFLTYFQNEAQLEKSRLLSDRFSAERPKGSFSTLEIQRTEQGDSAMYLCASSFILPTAGLTGELFFGEGSRLTVL.

This sequence joins TRBV30 and TRBJ2-1; a weak D match, TRBD2 (5 bases). Germline CDR1 and CDR2: GTSNPN and SVGIG (reference sequence). The V and J ends lost 3 bases and 1 base respectively, with 7 bases between them. The CDR3 is made up of 13 amino acids. Here the CDR3 DNA reads TGTGCCTGGAGACTAGGATCCTACAATGAGCAGTTCTTC. It specifies CAWRLGSYNEQFF.

This clone was counted at least ten times. The genes are TRBV28 and TRBJ2-3, with no clear D. Per the germline V gene, CDR1 is MDHEN and CDR2 is SYDVKM. The length of the CDR3 is 18 residues. The V end lost 9 bases, the J end lost 4 bases, and 29 bases lay between the germline ends. CDR3 in amino acids: CASIGRYNRLHSSDTQYF. The CDR3 DNA follows: TGTGCCAGTATCGGGCGCTACAACCGCTTACACTCTTCAGATACGCAGTATTTT.

The V and J genes are TRBV7-8 and TRBJ2-5, with D possibly called TRBD1 or TRBD2 (5 bases each). This CDR3 is 15 amino acids long. Trimming left V 5 bases short and J 1 base short, with 14 bases between. Germline V gene sequence: CDR1 SGHVS, CDR2 FQNEAQ. As DNA, the CDR3 is TGTGCCAGCAGCCTCAATACAGGAGGCCAAGAGACCCAGTACTTC. It is translated as CASSLNTGGQETQYF.

The V call is TRBV11-2, the J call TRBJ2-5, with 10 bases identical to TRBD2. V trimming: 4 bases; J trimming: 5 bases; junction bases outside the gene matches: 13. The CDR3 contains 17 residues. Germline loops: CDR1 SGHAT, CDR2 FQNNGV. DNA for the CDR3: TGTGCCAGCAGCTATGGTCATGGGACTAGCGTTATGGAGACCCAGTACTTC. Its translation is CASSYGHGTSVMETQYF. Complete variable domain (other parts from reference TRBV11-2 and TRBJ2-5): EAGVAQSPRYKIIEKRQSVAFWCNPISGHATLYWYQQILGQGPKLLIQFQNNGVVDDSQLPKDRFSAERLKGVDSTLKIQPAKLEDSAVYLCASSYGHGTSVMETQYFGPGTRLLVL.

The chain carries TRBV7-6 and TRBJ1-1; D is ambiguous. This CDR3 spans 15 amino acids. V lost 0 bases, J lost 4 bases, and 12 bases lay in between. Germline lookup yields CDR1 SGHVS and CDR2 FNYEAQ. The CDR3 here is CASSLAGPRGTEAFF. In DNA form, the CDR3 reads TGTGCCAGCAGCTTAGCAGGCCCCCGGGGCACTGAAGCTTTCTTT.

V gene TRBV4-1 combines with J gene TRBJ2-7; TRBD2 matches at 13 bases. The trim removed 2 bases at V and 6 bases at J, leaving 10 bases unmatched. This CDR3 comprises 17 residues. The germline gives CDR1 MGHRA, CDR2 YSYEKL. CDR3 amino acids: CASSQPTSGRAFSEQYF. In DNA form, the CDR3 reads TGCGCCAGCAGCCAACCAACTAGCGGGAGGGCCTTCTCCGAGCAGTACTTC.

This rearrangement joins TRBV5-4 to TRBJ2-1; the D gene is possibly TRBD2 (6 bases). Trimming removed 1 base at V and 0 bases at J, with 11 bases between. The CDR3 has 16 amino acids. Germline V gives CDR1 SGHNT, CDR2 YYREEE (reference sequence). CDR3 region: CASSLSTGASYNEQFF. CDR3 DNA sequence: TGTGCCAGCAGCTTGAGTACGGGAGCCTCCTACAATGAGCAGTTCTTC.

The V and J genes are TRBV6-5 and TRBJ1-2, with TRBD1 as a possible D gene (5 bases). The CDR3 has 13 residues. V was cut by 2 bases and J by 8 bases, with 12 bases left in between. The V gene's germline CDR1 is MNHEY and CDR2 SVGAGI. CDR3 sequence: CASSYLGTYGYTF. Written as DNA, the CDR3 is TGTGCCAGCAGTTACCTCGGGACTTACGGCTACACCTTC.

This rearrangement joins TRBV7-2 to TRBJ2-7; the D is unclear. Trimming shortened V by 5 bases and J by 3 bases, and 11 bases separated the two germline ends. This CDR3 comprises 13 residues. Germline-derived CDR1 and CDR2 are SGHTA and FQGNSA. The CDR3 region has the DNA TGTGCCAGCAGCCTCACCTCATTCTACGAGCAGTACTTC. Translating gives CASSLTSFYEQYF.

V usage is TRBV11-3 and J usage is TRBJ2-5; 7 bases are a match to TRBD1. The V gene's germline CDR1 is SGHNT and CDR2 YENEEA. V shed 5 bases and J 7 bases; nucleotides not matched to a gene: 16. This CDR3 has 16 amino acids. In DNA, the CDR3 is TGTGCCAGCAGCCCTAGACAGGGACAAGAGTCCAGGACCCAGTACTTC. The encoded protein is CASSPRQGQESRTQYF.

CDR3 in amino acids: CASSVGDPNEKLFF. The CDR3 nucleotides read TGTGCCAGCAGCGTAGGAGACCCTAATGAAAAACTGTTTTTT. This chain uses TRBV9 with TRBJ1-4; D is ambiguous. Germline V gives CDR1 SGDLS, CDR2 YYNGEE. Trimming removed 0 bases at V and 3 bases at J, with 6 bases between. The CDR3 extends over 14 amino acids.

The table lists this clone with a few counts. The rearrangement joins TRBV10-3 to TRBJ2-7, with 9 bases that match TRBD2. Germline V gives CDR1 ENHRY, CDR2 SYGVKD. The CDR3 sequence is 12 residues long. This CDR3 reads CAAGSGSYEQYF. CDR3 coding DNA: TGTGCGGCGGGTAGCGGGAGCTACGAGCAGTACTTC.

CDR3 in amino acids: CASSTGAISNQPQHF. CDR3 DNA sequence: TGTGCCAGCAGCACCGGGGCAATAAGCAATCAGCCCCAGCATTTT. The genes are TRBV28 and TRBJ1-5, with D tentatively TRBD1 (5 bases). The V end lost 6 bases, the J end lost 1 base, and 13 bases lay between the germline ends. CDR1 MDHEN and CDR2 SYDVKM come from the germline V gene. The CDR3 is 15 residues long.

The chain recombines TRBV6-6 with TRBJ2-5; D not certain. This CDR3 is built from 14 residues. From germline, CDR1 is MNHNY and CDR2 SVGAGI (reference sequence). Written as DNA, the CDR3 is TGTGCGACCCAAGACTCTCCGTACCAAGAGACCCAGTACTTC. Translation: CATQDSPYQETQYF.

The CDR3 sequence is CAISDLPRNTEAFF. DNA of the CDR3: TGTGCCATCAGTGACCTCCCTAGGAACACTGAAGCTTTCTTT. The V call is TRBV10-3, the J call TRBJ1-1; D gene unclear. This CDR3 comprises 14 residues. Trimming took off 3 bases at V and 1 base at J, with 9 bases between the two ends. Germline assignment: CDR1 ENHRY and CDR2 SYGVKD.

The rearrangement joins TRBV13 to TRBJ1-1; 8 positions match TRBD1. J was trimmed by 0 bases and V by 5 bases; bases with no gene match: 8. CDR3 length: 16 residues. CDR1 is PRHDT and CDR2 is FYEKMQ in the germline V gene (reference sequence). The CDR3 sequence is CASSTRTGTMNTEAFF. In nucleotides, the CDR3 is TGTGCCAGCAGCACACGGACAGGGACAATGAACACTGAAGCTTTCTTT.

This clone has only one observation. CDR3 nucleotides: TGCGCCAGCAGCAATCGGGCTAGCGGGAGCCGCACCGGGGAGCTGTTTTTT. Amino acids: CASSNRASGSRTGELFF. The V call is TRBV4-3, the J call TRBJ2-2, with 10 nucleotides matching TRBD2. CDR1 is LGHNA and CDR2 is YSLEER in the germline V gene. The ends lost 5 bases at V and 4 bases at J; junction bases unmatched: 10. This CDR3 region has 17 residues.

The CDR3 nucleotides are TGTGCCAGTAGTAAACGACAGGGGTCCACTGAAGCTTTCTTT. Translated, it gives CASSKRQGSTEAFF. The chain is built from TRBV19 and TRBJ1-1, with TRBD1 identical over 8 bases. Per the germline V gene, CDR1 is LNHDA and CDR2 is SQIVND (reference sequence). This CDR3 region has 14 residues. Trimming cost V 4 bases and J 4 bases; bases outside gene matches: 5.

The chain has TRBV29-1 and TRBJ2-1; 12 positions match TRBD2. The germline V gene has CDR1 SQVTM and CDR2 ANQGSEA. With 7 bases clipped from V and 0 bases from J, the junction kept 22 bases outside the gene matches. The CDR3 spans 21 residues. CDR3 in amino acids: CSGGPLAGGARGGDSYNEQFF. The CDR3 nucleotides are TGCAGCGGAGGGCCCCTAGCGGGAGGGGCCCGAGGGGGCGACTCCTACAATGAGCAGTTCTTC.

Concerning this clone itself: This sample includes further DNA sequences coding for the same CDR3. This rearrangement joins TRBV27 to TRBJ1-1, with D perhaps TRBD1 (6 bases). CDR3 length: 14 amino acids. Trimming removed 5 bases at V and 0 bases at J, with 10 bases between. The germline V gene has CDR1 MNHEY and CDR2 SMNVEV (reference sequence). The CDR3 reads CASSPTGMNTEAFF. Written as DNA, the CDR3 is TGTGCCAGCAGTCCCACAGGGATGAACACTGAAGCTTTCTTT.

The chain employs TRBV27 and TRBJ2-1; D not resolved. Trimming took 2 bases from V and 4 from J, leaving 15 bases between them. Per the germline V gene, CDR1 is MNHEY and CDR2 is SMNVEV (reference sequence). This CDR3 has 16 amino acids. The CDR3 is CASSLRTYALYNEQFF. The CDR3 DNA follows: TGTGCCAGCAGTTTAAGGACCTATGCCCTATACAATGAGCAGTTCTTC.

The gene calls are TRBV23-1 and TRBJ2-3; D is unclear. TRBV23-1 is marked as an open reading frame, function uncertain. There are 17 residues in the CDR3. V shed 4 bases and J shed 0 bases, with 17 bases lying between them. Here the CDR3 reads CASSPNLDLISTDTQYF. CDR3 DNA: TGCGCCAGCAGTCCTAATCTAGATCTAATAAGCACAGATACGCAGTATTTT.

The rearrangement uses TRBV14 and TRBJ1-2; 9 bases match TRBD1. V lost 5 bases, J lost 6 bases, and 4 bases stayed unmatched. This CDR3 spans 13 amino acids. Germline V gene sequence: CDR1 SGHDN, CDR2 FVKESK. CDR3 loop: CASSEGQGHGYTF. CDR3 in DNA: TGTGCCAGCAGCGAGGGACAGGGCCATGGCTACACCTTC.

This chain connects TRBV5-4 to TRBJ1-2, with unresolved D. Deletions cut 1 base from V and 4 bases from J, with 11 bases between. This CDR3 has 14 amino acids. CDR1 and CDR2 from the germline V gene are SGHNT and YYREEE (reference sequence). CDR3 in DNA: TGTGCCAGCAGCTTGTCCGGCAGCACCTATGGCTACACCTTC. It codes for CASSLSGSTYGYTF.